A single TCR beta chain is shown here with its context. The antigen remains undetermined. Only in-frame clones appear in the TCRdb table, and some are missing; sequencing was by immunoSEQ multiplex PCR. The data contain over 85,000 clones, approximately 75% of them seen just once; the ten biggest clones take up approximately 3%. Participants had chemo-refractory metastatic non-small-cell lung cancer and were treated with focal radiation plus ipilimumab CTLA-4 blockade. The data stem from a study of radiotherapy plus CTLA-4 blockade in lung cancer. Study-level results: Blood TCR clones of tumor origin expanded after radiotherapy plus ipilimumab. Early blood T cell clone dynamics reportedly forecast response best, with interferon-beta.

This clonotype was sampled from a human donor with non-small cell lung cancer who had a partial response to radiotherapy plus ipilimumab. Some clones in this sample may be carry-over from other donors' samples. Material: peripheral blood, obtained from a patient treated with radiotherapy plus ipilimumab.

The CDR3 sequence is CASSYGPDYEQYF. CDR3 coding DNA: TGTGCCAGCAGTTACGGCCCCGACTACGAGCAGTACTTC. V usage is TRBV6-5 and J usage is TRBJ2-7; D unclear. In germline, CDR1 is MNHEY, CDR2 SVGAGI. The V end lost 2 bases, the J end lost 3 bases, and 8 bases lay between the germline ends. The CDR3 loop spans 13 amino acids.